This T cell receptor beta chain was found in a study of CD8+CD57+ T cells in acquired aplastic anemia. Study overall: Mean DNA quantity obtained from sorted CD4+ and CD8+ cells was 3 to 4 ug. Reads per healthy sample averaged around 10 million (CD4+) and 11.0 million (CD8+).

Both TCR beta VDJ combination and CDR3 sequence profiling were carried out. Genomic DNA was the template for this profiling. TCRdb called the reads again in MiXCR, with one record for every CDR3 protein. The sample lists some 42,000 distinct CDR3 sequences, about two thirds seen once, with 20% to 25% in the top ten. A remark on this clonotype: What it binds is unknown.

Overall study findings and caveats: Patients and controls turned out to have more than 25 CD8+ CDR3 sequences in common. Controls did not differ significantly from patients in CD8+ Simpson's diversity.

CDR3 size: 13 residues. From germline, CDR1 is ENHRY and CDR2 SYGVKD. Losses at the gene ends were 4 bases for V and 7 bases for J; bases not matched to a gene: 6. Sequencing was carried out using sorted CD4+, CD8+, or CD8+CD57+ T cells (not recorded which) from PBMCs. The chain joins TRBV10-3 to TRBJ1-2; 7 bases agree with TRBD1. The source of this sequence is a human donor in good health, serving as a control. The CDR3 loop is CAISARDRVGYTF. The CDR3 DNA reads as TGTGCCATCAGTGCACGCGACAGGGTTGGCTACACCTTC.